These 26 T cell receptor beta chains share one sample of origin, sequenced in a study of T cells after yellow fever vaccination. One entry per CDR3 protein results from TCRdb running MiXCR on the 5' RACE reads. The sample carries some 390,000 distinct CDR3 sequences, over 15% recorded once. The material sequenced was PBMCs, taken before the yellow fever booster vaccination. The receptors stem from a young man who received the YFV17D yellow fever vaccine.

The chain links TRBV20-1 to TRBJ2-1; D is possibly TRBD1 or TRBD2 (7 bases each). Germline CDR1 is DFQATT and CDR2 is SNEGSKA (reference sequence). The length of the CDR3 is 11 residues. The V end lost 4 bases, the J end lost 10 bases, and 11 bases lay between the germline ends. CDR3 sequence reads: CSATQGGEQFF. The CDR3 DNA follows: TGCAGTGCTACCCAGGGGGGGGAGCAGTTCTTC.

The chain has TRBV20-1 and TRBJ1-1; D gene uncertain. Germline-derived CDR1 and CDR2 are DFQATT and SNEGSKA (reference sequence). Between the trimmed V and J ends, which lost 5 bases and 1 base, there was a span of 8 bases. This CDR3 comprises 12 residues. CDR3 sequence reads: CSARRQNTEAFF. The CDR3 coding sequence is TGCAGTGCTCGACGGCAGAACACTGAAGCTTTCTTT.

CDR3 region: CASSENAGDAFF. DNA of the CDR3: TGTGCCAGCAGTGAAAACGCAGGGGACGCTTTCTTT. The chain uses TRBV6-1 and TRBJ1-1, with D maybe TRBD1 (6 bases). V was pared by 2 bases and J by 11 bases, with 12 bases between. The CDR3 sequence is 12 residues long. The germline V gene has CDR1 MNHNS and CDR2 SASEGT.

This clonotype was detected only a few times. The chain is built from TRBV7-2 and TRBJ1-1, with no clear D. CDR1 SGHTA and CDR2 FQGNSA come from the germline V gene. Trimming stripped 2 bases from V and 4 bases from J, with 14 bases between. The CDR3 covers 15 residues. The CDR3 is CASSLKYNAVTEAFF. The CDR3 DNA reads as TGTGCCAGCAGCTTAAAGTACAACGCGGTCACTGAAGCTTTCTTT.

Here the CDR3 reads CASSRGTGFGQPQHF. The CDR3 DNA reads TGTGCCAGCAGCCGGGGGACAGGGTTTGGTCAGCCCCAGCATTTT. This chain links TRBV6-5 with TRBJ1-5; TRBD1 matches at 9 bases. CDR1 is MNHEY and CDR2 is SVGAGI in the germline V gene. The CDR3 spans 15 residues. J gave up 6 bases and V 6 bases, and 9 bases lay outside the gene matches.

In this sample, this clonotype turned up many times. J is TRBJ1-1 and V is TRBV6-5; D may be TRBD1 (5 bases). Germline CDR1 and CDR2: MNHEY and SVGAGI. Trimming pared 5 bases from V and 5 bases from J, leaving 9 bases between. This CDR3 has 12 residues. The CDR3 region is CASSRQRTEAFF. Here the CDR3 DNA reads TGTGCCAGCAGTCGACAGAGAACTGAAGCTTTCTTT.

This CDR3 is CASSDPETSFIQYF. CDR3 DNA sequence: TGCGCCAGCAGTGATCCCGAGACGTCGTTCATTCAGTACTTC. The chain employs TRBV10-1 and TRBJ2-4; D is unclear. Germline V gene data show CDR1 as WNHNN and CDR2 as SYGVQD (reference sequence). CDR3 length: 14 residues. Trimming stripped 3 bases from V and 9 bases from J, with 15 bases between.

The table lists this clonotype with a few counts. The CDR3 sequence is CCSGANVLTF. In DNA, the CDR3 is TGTTGCTCTGGGGCCAACGTCCTGACTTTC. This chain links TRBV27 with TRBJ2-6; D ambiguous. Per the germline V gene, CDR1 is MNHEY and CDR2 is SMNVEV (reference sequence). CDR3 length: 10 amino acids.

The genes are TRBV6-5 and TRBJ1-2; a possible D gene is TRBD1 (5 bases). V was pared by 7 bases and J by 3 bases, with 18 bases between. The germline CDR1 and CDR2 sequences are MNHEY and SVGAGI. The CDR3 sequence is 15 residues long. The CDR3 DNA sequence: TGTGCCAGCACCCAGTCTCGGACAAGGCACTATGGCTACACCTTC. It yields the protein CASTQSRTRHYGYTF.

The rearrangement uses TRBV6-6 and TRBJ2-2; D is possibly TRBD1 (5 bases). Looked up from germline, CDR1 is MNHNY and CDR2 is SVGAGI (reference sequence). V was pared by 6 bases and J by 6 bases, with 14 bases between. The CDR3 length is 14 residues. DNA of the CDR3: TGTGCCAGCAGGCCACGCGTGGGGCCCGGGGAGCTGTTTTTT. Amino acid sequence: CASRPRVGPGELFF.

The chain carries TRBV5-1 and TRBJ1-1; D call uncertain. The length of the CDR3 is 15 residues. Trimming shortened V by 4 bases and J by 5 bases, and 18 bases separated the two germline ends. The germline gives CDR1 SGHRS, CDR2 YFSETQ. The CDR3 nucleotides read TGCGCCAGCAGCCCGGGGTCCCATGAATGGACTGAAGCTTTCTTT. Encoded protein: CASSPGSHEWTEAFF.

This clonotype was recorded a few times. The genes are TRBV12-3 or TRBV12-4 and TRBJ1-3; TRBD1 might be the D (5 bases). The CDR3 consists of 13 residues. V shed 6 bases and J shed 2 bases, with 8 bases lying between them. CDR3 nucleotides: TGTGCCAGCAGCGACAGTACTGGAAACACCATATATTTT. Its protein is CASSDSTGNTIYF.

The chain employs TRBV18 and TRBJ2-1; no clear D gene. CDR1 and CDR2 from the germline V gene are KGHSH and LQKENI. There are 14 residues in the CDR3. V was pared by 6 bases and J by 3 bases, with 12 bases between. CDR3 DNA: TGTGCCAGCTCCCTTCCGACATTCTACAATGAGCAGTTCTTC. Translation: CASSLPTFYNEQFF.

The chain recombines TRBV7-9 with TRBJ1-5, with D unclear. The germline V and J ends were trimmed by 5 bases and 7 bases, with 9 bases remaining between them. The V gene's germline CDR1 is SEHNR and CDR2 FQNEAQ (reference sequence). This CDR3 contains 12 residues. CDR3: CASSHDQQPQHF. CDR3 coding DNA: TGTGCCAGCAGCCACGACCAGCAGCCCCAGCATTTT.

This clonotype was counted a few times. V gene TRBV28 combines with J gene TRBJ2-5, with D perhaps TRBD2 (6 bases). V was cut by 3 bases and J by 6 bases, with 14 bases left in between. The CDR3 is 14 residues long. CDR1 and CDR2 (germline): MDHEN, SYDVKM. The CDR3 DNA reads TGTGCCAGCAGTTTTGTGGGGAGGATCCAGACCCAGTACTTC. It encodes CASSFVGRIQTQYF.

This clonotype appeared a few times. CDR3 nucleotide sequence: TGTGCCAGCAGTTCCCGTAAGACAGGGGGATCCAGATACGGCAATCAGCCCCAGCATTTT. Protein product: CASSSRKTGGSRYGNQPQHF. The chain uses TRBV6-5 and TRBJ1-5, with 9 bases aligning to TRBD1. Germline-derived CDR1 and CDR2 are MNHEY and SVGAGI. V lost 4 bases, J lost 2 bases, and 18 bases stayed unmatched. The CDR3 loop spans 20 amino acids.

The chain employs TRBV11-2 and TRBJ2-7; TRBD2 matches 7 bases. Germline CDR1 reads SGHAT; CDR2 reads FQNNGV. V trimming: 7 bases; J trimming: 0 bases; junction bases outside the gene matches: 9. This CDR3 is 15 amino acids long. CDR3 DNA: TGTGCCAGCATCCAAGGGCGGGGGAACTCCTACGAGCAGTACTTC. As protein: CASIQGRGNSYEQYF.

In its sample, this clonotype was seen many times. The chain has TRBV29-1 and TRBJ2-1, with 9 bases matching TRBD1. Trimming at V came to 3 bases and at J to 8 bases, leaving 11 bases not matched to a gene. The CDR3 loop spans 15 amino acids. From germline, CDR1 is SQVTM and CDR2 ANQGSEA. The CDR3 nucleotides read TGCAGCGTTGATATAGGGACAGGGAATCCCCATGAGCAGTTCTTC. This codes for CSVDIGTGNPHEQFF.

The chain links TRBV5-1 to TRBJ1-4; tentative D call: TRBD1 (5 bases). Germline CDR1 SGHRS, CDR2 YFSETQ. Trimming left V 0 bases short and J 10 bases short, with 10 bases between. The CDR3 is 13 amino acids. The CDR3 sequence is CASSLEQGGKLFF. The CDR3, as DNA: TGCGCCAGCAGCTTGGAGCAGGGAGGAAAACTGTTTTTT.

The J gene is TRBJ1-1, the V gene TRBV28; D not resolved. The CDR3 is 12 amino acids. V lost 7 bases and J 7 bases, leaving 13 bases between the germline ends. Germline lookup yields CDR1 MDHEN and CDR2 SYDVKM. The CDR3 region is CASTSSAVEAFF. The CDR3 DNA reads TGTGCCAGCACCTCTTCCGCAGTTGAAGCTTTCTTT.

This clonotype was seen many times. The rearrangement links TRBV6-4 to TRBJ2-2; 8 positions match TRBD1. This CDR3 has 13 amino acids. The V gene's germline CDR1 is MRHNA and CDR2 SNTAGT. Losses at the gene ends were 6 bases for V and 7 bases for J; bases not matched to a gene: 4. Written as DNA, the CDR3 is TGTGCCAGCAGGACAGGGGAGATCGGGGAGCTGTTTTTT. It yields the protein CASRTGEIGELFF.

This clonotype has just a few counts. CDR3 DNA: TGCGCCAGCAGCCAAACAGGGGGCGCGGGGAACACTGAAGCTTTCTTT. Its translation is CASSQTGGAGNTEAFF. The chain joins TRBV4-1 to TRBJ1-1; 9 bases align to TRBD1. Per germline, CDR1 MGHRA and CDR2 YSYEKL. The CDR3 covers 16 residues. J was trimmed by 1 base and V by 2 bases; bases with no gene match: 5.

The DNA of the CDR3 is TGTGCCTGGGCCGCAGGGGGCTCTATCACTGAAGCTTTCTTT. Translation: CAWAAGGSITEAFF. The chain employs TRBV30 and TRBJ1-1, with 8 bases aligning to TRBD1. This CDR3 spans 14 amino acids. J was trimmed by 4 bases and V by 5 bases; bases with no gene match: 9. Germline V lookup: CDR1 GTSNPN, CDR2 SVGIG (reference sequence). The variable domain in full, completed from reference TRBV30 and TRBJ1-1, reads SQTIHQWPATLVQPVGSPLSLECTVEGTSNPNLYWYRQAAGRGLQLLFYSVGIGQISSEVPQNLSASRPQDRQFILSSKKLLLSDSGFYLCAWAAGGSITEAFFGQGTRLTVV.

Only a few counts were recorded for this clonotype. The chain employs TRBV4-1 and TRBJ2-2, with D perhaps TRBD1 (5 bases). This CDR3 is built from 16 residues. Germline V gene sequence: CDR1 MGHRA, CDR2 YSYEKL. Deletions cut 6 bases from V and 3 bases from J, with 17 bases between. The DNA for the CDR3 is TGCGCCAGCAGGGGAAGGGGTCTTAAGTACACCGGGGAGCTGTTTTTT. Translated: CASRGRGLKYTGELFF.

This clonotype was seen a handful of times. V gene TRBV6-5 combines with J gene TRBJ1-2; a weak D match, TRBD1 (6 bases). CDR1 MNHEY and CDR2 SVGAGI come from the germline V gene. The CDR3 consists of 13 residues. Deletions cut 5 bases from V and 4 bases from J, with 11 bases between. In DNA form, the CDR3 reads TGTGCCAGCAGTCGGACAGAACGCTATGGCTACACCTTC. It yields the protein CASSRTERYGYTF.

This sequence joins TRBV7-9 and TRBJ2-2; D gene unclear. This CDR3 has 16 residues. Germline V gene lookup returns CDR1 SEHNR and CDR2 FQNEAQ (reference sequence). Trimming stripped 4 bases from V and 2 bases from J, with 14 bases between. For the CDR3, the DNA is TGTGCCAGCAGCTCCAGGACCCAGATCAACACCGGGGAGCTGTTTTTT. It is translated as CASSSRTQINTGELFF.